A single sample is the source of the 20 T cell receptor beta chains below, sequenced in a study of cytomegalovirus exposure and HLA in healthy donors. Primers included in the PCR were 60 Vbeta and 13 Jbeta primers. Assay: immunoSEQ multiplex PCR; the TCRdb copy retains only in-frame clones and omits some. The table includes 90,000 or so clones, around 70% detected once. Sample: PBMCs. Every receptor here comes from a man aged 45-60 years in good health and CMV-seronegative.

This clone was counted between two and nine times. The chain combines TRBV19 with TRBJ2-7; the match to TRBD2 covers 7 bases. The germline V gene encodes CDR1 LNHDA and CDR2 SQIVND (reference sequence). V dropped 4 bases and J dropped 5; count of bases not matched to a gene: 5. The CDR3 totals 13 residues. The CDR3 nucleotides read TGTGCCAGTAGTAAGACCCGGGGGGACGAGCAGTACTTC. Translated, it gives CASSKTRGDEQYF.

V and J are TRBV30 and TRBJ2-3, with 9 bases lining up with TRBD2. Germline assignment: CDR1 GTSNPN and CDR2 SVGIG (reference sequence). The V and J ends lost 5 bases and 2 bases, in that order; junction bases with no gene match: 5. The CDR3 extends over 14 amino acids. The CDR3 loop is CAWESGRTTDTQYF. The CDR3 nucleotides are TGTGCCTGGGAAAGCGGGAGGACCACAGATACGCAGTATTTT. The full variable domain, rest sourced from reference TRBV30 and TRBJ2-3, is SQTIHQWPATLVQPVGSPLSLECTVEGTSNPNLYWYRQAAGRGLQLLFYSVGIGQISSEVPQNLSASRPQDRQFILSSKKLLLSDSGFYLCAWESGRTTDTQYFGPGTRLTVL.

The table lists this clone with a count of one. The rearrangement links TRBV4-1 to TRBJ1-3, with D possibly being TRBD1 (6 bases). CDR1 MGHRA and CDR2 YSYEKL come from the germline V gene. CDR3 length: 19 amino acids. Trimming pared 3 bases from V and 1 base from J, leaving 22 bases between. The CDR3 sequence is CASSHRTEGGRESGNTIYF. In DNA form, the CDR3 reads TGCGCCAGCAGCCATCGCACCGAAGGGGGGAGGGAATCTGGAAACACCATATATTTT.

This clone was observed a handful of times. The chain employs TRBV10-3 and TRBJ2-7; perhaps TRBD1 as D (6 bases). The CDR3 is 14 residues long. Trimming shortened V by 5 bases and J by 0 bases, and 11 bases separated the two germline ends. The V gene's germline CDR1 is ENHRY and CDR2 SYGVKD. Written as DNA, the CDR3 is TGTGCCATCAGTCGGACAGAGAGCTCCTACGAGCAGTACGTC. Translated, it gives CAISRTESSYEQYV.

The V call is TRBV9, the J call TRBJ1-4; TRBD1 agrees at 10 bases. Germline CDR1 SGDLS, CDR2 YYNGEE. The CDR3 totals 15 residues. J was trimmed by 8 bases and V by 1 base; bases with no gene match: 5. CDR3 sequence (DNA): TGTGCCAGCAGCGTATCTTGGGACAGGGGCGAAAAACTGTTTTTT. It specifies CASSVSWDRGEKLFF.

This chain links TRBV27 with TRBJ2-3; TRBD2 agrees at 11 bases. Germline V gene sequence: CDR1 MNHEY, CDR2 SMNVEV (reference sequence). V shed 6 bases and J 3 bases; nucleotides not matched to a gene: 8. The CDR3 consists of 16 residues. CDR3 sequence reads: CASSLIASGRTDTQYF. CDR3 nucleotides: TGTGCCAGCAGCTTAATCGCTAGCGGGAGGACAGATACGCAGTATTTT.

This clone turned up a few times. The chain has TRBV7-9 and TRBJ1-1; TRBD1 aligns across 8 bases. The CDR3 extends over 15 amino acids. Germline CDR1 is SEHNR and CDR2 is FQNEAQ (reference sequence). J was trimmed by 1 base and V by 5 bases; bases with no gene match: 6. This CDR3 reads CASSKDRAPNTEAFF. The DNA for the CDR3 is TGTGCCAGCAGCAAGGACAGGGCCCCGAACACTGAAGCTTTCTTT.

V gene TRBV25-1 combines with J gene TRBJ2-3, with 7 positions matching TRBD2. The CDR3 is 17 residues long. Germline CDR1 reads MGHDK; CDR2 reads SYGVNS. V shed 6 bases, J shed 2 bases, and the junction held 14 bases outside the gene matches. The DNA for the CDR3 is TGTGCCAGCAGCCCCCCAAATAGGGGAGGGATCACAGATACGCAGTATTTT. Translation: CASSPPNRGGITDTQYF.

This clone was detected once. The chain is built from TRBV28 and TRBJ1-1, with D perhaps TRBD1 (6 bases). The length of the CDR3 is 13 residues. CDR1 is MDHEN and CDR2 is SYDVKM in the germline V gene. V lost 4 bases, J lost 3 bases, and 9 bases lay in between. The CDR3 bases are TGTGCCAGCAGTTCGTACAGGGACACTGAAGCTTTCTTT. Translating it yields CASSSYRDTEAFF.

This chain links TRBV9 with TRBJ1-1; D gene ambiguous. This CDR3 contains 13 residues. Trimming stripped 4 bases from V and 1 base from J, with 8 bases between. Per the germline V gene, CDR1 is SGDLS and CDR2 is YYNGEE. The CDR3 reads CASSFGGNTEAFF. As DNA, the CDR3 is TGTGCCAGCAGCTTCGGAGGGAACACTGAAGCTTTCTTT.

This chain connects TRBV19 to TRBJ1-2, with D maybe TRBD1 (6 bases). Looked up from germline, CDR1 is LNHDA and CDR2 is SQIVND (reference sequence). The V and J ends lost 1 base and 3 bases respectively, with 12 bases between them. The CDR3 is made up of 15 amino acids. CDR3 nucleotides: TGTGCCAGTAGTATAGGGACAGAGGTTTACTATGGCTACACCTTC. It yields the protein CASSIGTEVYYGYTF.

This clone was observed a handful of times. The chain couples TRBV5-1 to TRBJ2-3; weak D call: TRBD2 (6 bases). This CDR3 comprises 16 residues. The V gene's germline CDR1 is SGHRS and CDR2 YFSETQ. Trimming shortened V by 0 bases and J by 1 base, and 12 bases separated the two germline ends. CDR3 nucleotide sequence: TGCGCCAGCAGCTTGGGGACTACAAGAGGCACAGATACGCAGTATTTT. This sequence encodes CASSLGTTRGTDTQYF.

V is TRBV11-3 and J is TRBJ1-1; D perhaps matches TRBD1 (5 bases). V dropped 5 bases and J dropped 5 bases, with 12 bases sitting between them. CDR1 and CDR2 (germline): SGHNT, YENEEA. This CDR3 has 13 residues. The CDR3 coding sequence is TGTGCCAGCAGCAGCGTCGGGGGGACTGAAGCTTTCTTT. Its protein product is CASSSVGGTEAFF.

The chain carries TRBV29-1 and TRBJ1-2, with D unresolved. Trimming cost V 0 bases and J 0 bases, with 14 bases left between them. Germline V gene data show CDR1 as SQVTM and CDR2 as ANQGSEA. The CDR3 sequence is 16 residues long. CDR3 bases: TGCAGCGTTGAAGATCTAGCAGGAACAGCTAACTATGGCTACACCTTC. Protein product: CSVEDLAGTANYGYTF.

The chain has TRBV11-2 and TRBJ1-1, with TRBD1 matching 7 bases. Germline CDR1 reads SGHAT; CDR2 reads FQNNGV. There are 12 residues in the CDR3. Trimming at V came to 5 bases and at J to 6 bases, leaving 3 bases not matched to a gene. CDR3 DNA sequence: TGTGCCAGCAGCGCTACAGGGGCTGAAGCTTTCTTT. As protein: CASSATGAEAFF.

This clone was observed a single time. The chain is built from TRBV4-2 and TRBJ2-5, with D possibly TRBD2 on 6 matching bases. Trimming left V 2 bases short and J 4 bases short, with 14 bases between. Germline V gene data show CDR1 as LGHNA and CDR2 as YNFKEQ. This CDR3 has 15 amino acids. The CDR3 loop is CASSQRRGLLETQYF. The CDR3 bases are TGTGCCAGCAGCCAAAGGCGGGGACTTTTAGAGACCCAGTACTTC.

The chain uses TRBV5-1 and TRBJ2-2; a possible D gene is TRBD1 (5 bases). V was cut by 4 bases and J by 6 bases, with 16 bases left in between. The CDR3 runs to 15 residues. The germline V gene encodes CDR1 SGHRS and CDR2 YFSETQ. The chain's CDR3 is CASSPEWGGPGELFF. Written as DNA, the CDR3 is TGCGCCAGCAGCCCAGAATGGGGCGGCCCCGGGGAGCTGTTTTTT. Together with reference TRBV5-1 and TRBJ2-2, the CDR3 gives the full variable domain: KAGVTQTPRYLIKTRGQQVTLSCSPISGHRSVSWYQQTPGQGLQFLFEYFSETQRNKGNFPGRFSGRQFSNSRSEMNVSTLELGDSALYLCASSPEWGGPGELFFGEGSRLTVL.

The gene calls are TRBV7-8 and TRBJ2-7; D possibly corresponds to TRBD1 (6 bases). There are 16 residues in the CDR3. V was clipped by 1 base and J by 4 bases, with 17 bases between them. CDR1 is SGHVS and CDR2 is FQNEAQ in the germline V gene. This chain's CDR3 is CASSLGTGSIVYEQYV. The CDR3, as DNA: TGTGCCAGCAGCTTAGGTACAGGGTCTATCGTGTACGAGCAGTACGTC.

V and J are TRBV28 and TRBJ1-6; possible D gene TRBD1, 5 bases. The CDR3 contains 13 residues. Germline CDR1 and CDR2: MDHEN and SYDVKM. V gave up 10 bases and J gave up 8 bases, with 15 bases separating them. The chain's CDR3 is CATIRDTDSPLHF. In DNA, the CDR3 is TGTGCCACCATCAGGGATACCGATTCACCCCTCCACTTT.

This sequence joins TRBV5-6 and TRBJ2-7; 11 bases fit TRBD1. Trimming cost V 3 bases and J 7 bases; bases outside gene matches: 12. This CDR3 comprises 16 residues. The germline V gene has CDR1 SGHDT and CDR2 YYEEEE. The CDR3 sequence is CASSSRDRGTLQEQYV. Written as DNA, the CDR3 is TGTGCCAGCAGCTCCCGGGACAGGGGGACGTTACAGGAGCAGTACGTC.